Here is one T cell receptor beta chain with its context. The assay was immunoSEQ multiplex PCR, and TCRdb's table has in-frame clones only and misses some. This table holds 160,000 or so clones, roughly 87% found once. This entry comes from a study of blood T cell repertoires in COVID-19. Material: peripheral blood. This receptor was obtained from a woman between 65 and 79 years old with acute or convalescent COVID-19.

This CDR3 is CASSLGQGMNYGYTF. The CDR3 nucleotides are TGTGCCAGCAGCTTGGGACAGGGGATGAACTATGGCTACACCTTC. J is TRBJ1-2 and V is TRBV7-9; 10 positions agree with TRBD1. The CDR3 covers 15 residues. Germline V CDR1 and CDR2: SEHNR, FQNEAQ (reference sequence). J was trimmed by 2 bases and V by 3 bases; bases with no gene match: 3.